This is a list of T cell receptor beta chains from one sample in a study of T-cell reconstitution after alpha-beta-depleted transplantation in children. TCRdb called the PCR reads again in MiXCR, with one record for every CDR3 protein. Of approximately 400,000 distinct CDR3 sequences listed, around 9.9% are singletons. The specimen comprised PBMCs from the stem cell graft donor, sampled from the stem cell graft. The receptors here all came from a human donor who donated a stem cell graft to a child with acute myeloid leukemia. Each CDR3 is given with its conserved first and last residue. Each record gives: J gene, V gene, clone size, D gene, CDR3 DNA, CDR3 protein. The D gene is left open where the match is weak. Not all rows give a size; the values are once, few, many and, for expanded clones, a class.

TRBJ2-1 | TRBV4-1 | few | . | TGCGCCAGCAGCCAACCGACTACCTGGACCTTCAATGAGCAGTTCTTC | CASSQPTTWTFNEQFF
TRBJ2-7 | TRBV9 | few | . | TGTGCCAGCAGCGTAGCTGGACTTGGGTACGAGCAGTACTTC | CASSVAGLGYEQYF
TRBJ2-1 | TRBV29-1 | . | TRBD2 | TGCAGCGTTACCACCGGGACTAGCGGGAGGAGACCCTACAATGAGCAGTTCTTC | CSVTTGTSGRRPYNEQFF
TRBJ2-7 | TRBV6-2/TRBV6-3 | few | TRBD1 | TGTGCCAGCAGTTACGCTGACAGGGCCTACGAGCAGTACTTC | CASSYADRAYEQYF
TRBJ2-7 | TRBV5-5 | . | TRBD2 | TGTGCCAGCAGCCTACTAGCGGGAATTACCGAGCAGTACTTC | CASSLLAGITEQYF
TRBJ2-1 | TRBV20-1 | . | . | TGCAGTGCTAGAGACGGGACTGGGTTTTATGAGCAGTTCTTC | CSARDGTGFYEQFF
TRBJ2-3 | TRBV6-1 | . | . | TGTGCCAGCAGTCCTTTCCGGGGGGCCTTGGTAACAGATACGCAGTATTTT | CASSPFRGALVTDTQYF
TRBJ2-5 | TRBV11-1 | many | TRBD1 | TGTGCCAGCAGCGTCCGGGACAGGGGGAAAGAGACCCAGTACTTC | CASSVRDRGKETQYF
TRBJ1-1 | TRBV5-1 | many | . | TGCGCCAGCAGCTCCTCGGGGGGAACCACTGAAGCTTTCTTT | CASSSSGGTTEAFF
TRBJ2-3 | TRBV15 | few | . | TGTGCCACCAGCATTGTGTCGGGGATGGAAGCAGATACGCAGTATTTT | CATSIVSGMEADTQYF
TRBJ2-3 | TRBV4-2 | . | . | TGTGCCAGCAGCCAAGAACCGGGGACCACAGATACGCAGTATTTT | CASSQEPGTTDTQYF
TRBJ2-3 | TRBV20-1 | . | . | TGCAGTGCTAGAATAGGCCCAGATACGCAGTATTTT | CSARIGPDTQYF
TRBJ2-1 | TRBV7-9 | . | . | TGTGCCAGCAGTAATAACGACAATGAGCAGTTCTTC | CASSNNDNEQFF
TRBJ2-2 | TRBV12-3/TRBV12-4 | . | TRBD1 | TGTGCCAGCAGTTTCGGTAAAGGGACAGGAGACACCGGGGAGCTGTTTTTT | CASSFGKGTGDTGELFF
TRBJ2-1 | TRBV6-2/TRBV6-3 | many | TRBD2 | TGTGCCAGCAGTTATCAGAGCGGGAGCTCCTACAATGAGCAGTTCTTC | CASSYQSGSSYNEQFF
TRBJ2-7 | TRBV28 | . | . | TGTGCCAGCAGTTTATGGCAGGGAGCATCCTACGAGCAGTACTTC | CASSLWQGASYEQYF
TRBJ2-7 | TRBV15 | . | TRBD1 | TGTGCCACCAGCAGAAGGGGGCCCTCCTACGAGCAGTACTTC | CATSRRGPSYEQYF
TRBJ2-7 | TRBV4-3 | few | . | TGCGCCAGCAGCCAAGGGCGCGACTATTCCGCAGGGGAGCAGTACTTC | CASSQGRDYSAGEQYF
TRBJ2-7 | TRBV20-1 | . | TRBD1 | TGCAGTGCTGGGTGGGGGACAGGGAGCTCCTACGAGCAGTACTTC | CSAGWGTGSSYEQYF
TRBJ1-1 | TRBV7-8 | few | . | TGTGCCAGCAGCTTACGCCCCCCAGCCTTGGACACTGAAGCTTTCTTT | CASSLRPPALDTEAFF
TRBJ1-5 | TRBV30 | few | . | TGTGCCTGGGGTGGACGGTATAGCAATCAGCCCCAGCATTTT | CAWGGRYSNQPQHF
TRBJ2-7 | TRBV6-2/TRBV6-3 | . | . | TGTGCCAGCAGTCCCCTCCAGGGGAACGAGCAGTACTTC | CASSPLQGNEQYF
TRBJ1-1 | TRBV7-9 | . | . | TGTGCCAGCAGCTTCTCGCAGGGGACGGCTTTCTTT | CASSFSQGTAFF
TRBJ2-4 | TRBV12-3/TRBV12-4 | . | . | TGTGCCAGCAGTTTAGGGGCAGGGTGGCAAAACATTCAGTACTTC | CASSLGAGWQNIQYF
TRBJ1-5 | TRBV6-2/TRBV6-3 | . | TRBD1 | TGTGCCAGCAGCAGGGACAGGGGCGGCAATCAGCCCCAGCATTTT | CASSRDRGGNQPQHF
TRBJ1-2 | TRBV2 | many | . | TGTGCCAGCAGTGAGAACAGACTCTATGGCTACACCTTC | CASSENRLYGYTF
TRBJ1-2 | TRBV9 | many | . | TGTGCCAGCAGCGTCCGGGACGCCGATGGCTACACCTTC | CASSVRDADGYTF
TRBJ2-7 | TRBV12-3/TRBV12-4 | . | . | TGTGCCAGCAGTTTAGAGCGTTCCCTGGGGTACGAGCAGTACTTC | CASSLERSLGYEQYF
TRBJ2-7 | TRBV29-1 | few | . | TGCAGCGTTGAAAGGGCAGGGAGCACCTACGAGCAGTACTTC | CSVERAGSTYEQYF
TRBJ2-3 | TRBV28 | . | . | TGTGCCAGCGCCTCTTTTACAGGGCGAAGGAGCGCAGATACGCAGTATTTT | CASASFTGRRSADTQYF
TRBJ2-5 | TRBV3-1 | few | . | TGTGCCAGCAGCCAACGGACAAATCAAGAGACCCAGTACTTC | CASSQRTNQETQYF
TRBJ2-5 | TRBV7-7 | many | TRBD1 | TGTGCTAGCAGCTCGGGACAGGGGATAGGAGAGACCCAGTACTTC | CASSSGQGIGETQYF
TRBJ2-1 | TRBV20-1 | few | . | TGCAGTGCTAGGGACTACCCCAAGCAGTTCTTC | CSARDYPKQFF
TRBJ2-3 | TRBV20-1 | few | . | TGCAGTGCTAGAGGGACAACCCGGACGAGCACAGATACGCAGTATTTT | CSARGTTRTSTDTQYF
TRBJ2-1 | TRBV5-7 | . | TRBD1 | TGTGCCAGCAGCCCTCGGCAAAGGGGGCCCGGGCAGTTCTTC | CASSPRQRGPGQFF
TRBJ2-5 | TRBV20-1 | . | TRBD2 | TGCAGTGCAACTGGACTAGCGGGGCCAGAGACCCAGTACTTC | CSATGLAGPETQYF
TRBJ2-5 | TRBV7-2 | few | . | TGTGCCAGCAGCTTAGGGTTGGTTCTACAGACCCAGTACTTC | CASSLGLVLQTQYF
TRBJ1-2 | TRBV29-1 | . | . | TGCAGCGTTGAAGACAGGGCCGCACGGGGCTACACCTTC | CSVEDRAARGYTF
TRBJ1-5 | TRBV6-4 | . | . | TGTGCCAGCAGTGAAGGACCAGGGCAGCCCCAGCATTTT | CASSEGPGQPQHF
TRBJ1-3 | TRBV7-8 | few | TRBD1 | TGTGCCAGCAGCTCAGGGGGAGCTGGAAACACCATATATTTT | CASSSGGAGNTIYF
TRBJ2-7 | TRBV20-1 | . | . | TGCAGTGCTAGAAGAGGAGGGCGGGACGAGCAGTACTTC | CSARRGGRDEQYF
TRBJ1-1 | TRBV6-5 | . | . | TGTGCCAGCAGTTACTCTGGGGCCAAGGAGAACACTGAAGCTTTCTTT | CASSYSGAKENTEAFF
TRBJ2-3 | TRBV28 | few | TRBD2 | TGTGCCAGCAGGCTAGCGGGGCGCTCAGATACGCAGTATTTT | CASRLAGRSDTQYF
TRBJ1-5 | TRBV6-1 | . | . | TGTGCCAGCAGTAAAATCCCATCAGGGCCCCAGCATTTT | CASSKIPSGPQHF